The rows below give T cell receptor beta chains drawn from one sample of a study of CD4+ T cells in melanoma. The protocol was immunoSEQ multiplex PCR, while the TCRdb copy is restricted to in-frame clones and leaves out a portion. The sample lists 110,000 to 150,000 clones; 85% to 95% were seen once. The receptors were gathered from a human donor with melanoma. The CDR3 runs from the conserved cysteine through the conserved F or W. Each record gives: D gene, V gene, J gene, clone size, CDR3 DNA, CDR3 protein. D genes are given only for firm matches. Not every row has a clone size; where given, it reads once, few, many or a size class.

d_gene: TRBD1; v_gene: TRBV6-5; j_gene: TRBJ1-1; abundance: few; CDR3nt: TGTGCCAGCAGTTTATCCGGGACAGGGGTTGGCACTGAAGCTTTCTTT; CDR3aa: CASSLSGTGVGTEAFF
d_gene: TRBD1; v_gene: TRBV30; j_gene: TRBJ1-5; abundance: NA; CDR3nt: TGTGCCTGGAGTGTAACCAGGGGGTCATATCAGCCCCAGCATTTT; CDR3aa: CAWSVTRGSYQPQHF
d_gene: NA; v_gene: TRBV5-1; j_gene: TRBJ2-5; abundance: NA; CDR3nt: TGCGCCAGCAGCTTGTTCTCGGGCCAAGAGACCCAGTACTTC; CDR3aa: CASSLFSGQETQYF
d_gene: NA; v_gene: TRBV27; j_gene: TRBJ2-2; abundance: NA; CDR3nt: TGTGCCAGCAGTTTACACGGCACAGGGCCGTTGGACGGGGAGCTGTTTTTT; CDR3aa: CASSLHGTGPLDGELFF
d_gene: TRBD1; v_gene: TRBV6-5; j_gene: TRBJ1-6; abundance: NA; CDR3nt: TGTGCCAGCAGTTACGGGGGACAGGGTTATTCACCCCTCCACTTT; CDR3aa: CASSYGGQGYSPLHF
d_gene: NA; v_gene: TRBV5-1; j_gene: TRBJ1-1; abundance: NA; CDR3nt: TGCGCCAGCAGCTCAGGGGTTGACACTGAAGCTTTCTTT; CDR3aa: CASSSGVDTEAFF
d_gene: NA; v_gene: TRBV5-1; j_gene: TRBJ1-1; abundance: once; CDR3nt: TGCGCCAGCAGCCCCCGCGGACTGAGGAACACTGAAGCTTTCTTT; CDR3aa: CASSPRGLRNTEAFF
d_gene: NA; v_gene: TRBV18; j_gene: TRBJ1-2; abundance: NA; CDR3nt: TGTGCCAGCTCACCAGACAGGTCCTCCGTCTACACCTTC; CDR3aa: CASSPDRSSVYTF
d_gene: NA; v_gene: TRBV5-6; j_gene: TRBJ2-7; abundance: NA; CDR3nt: TGTGCCAGCAGCGCGGGACCGCTCGGGTACGAGCAGTACTTC; CDR3aa: CASSAGPLGYEQYF
d_gene: NA; v_gene: TRBV19; j_gene: TRBJ2-7; abundance: NA; CDR3nt: TGTGCCAGTAGTAGGGCTAGGGCAGCCACCTACGAGCAGTACTTC; CDR3aa: CASSRARAATYEQYF
d_gene: NA; v_gene: TRBV6-5; j_gene: TRBJ1-2; abundance: NA; CDR3nt: TGTGCCAGCAGACCCGCCGGGGGGGGCTATGGCTACACCTTC; CDR3aa: CASRPAGGGYGYTF
d_gene: NA; v_gene: TRBV18; j_gene: TRBJ2-5; abundance: NA; CDR3nt: TGTGCCAGCTCACCAGGTGCAGAGACCCAGTACTTC; CDR3aa: CASSPGAETQYF
d_gene: NA; v_gene: TRBV5-6; j_gene: TRBJ2-7; abundance: NA; CDR3nt: TGTGCCAGCAGCTCCCGGGACACCTCCTACGAGCAGTACTTC; CDR3aa: CASSSRDTSYEQYF
d_gene: NA; v_gene: TRBV27; j_gene: TRBJ2-7; abundance: NA; CDR3nt: TGTGCCACCCGAGCCCCGGGGTCCTACGAGCAGTACTTC; CDR3aa: CATRAPGSYEQYF
d_gene: NA; v_gene: TRBV6-1; j_gene: TRBJ2-1; abundance: NA; CDR3nt: TGTGCCAGCAGTCGAGGGGACGGGTTAGGTGAGCAGTTCTTC; CDR3aa: CASSRGDGLGEQFF
d_gene: TRBD2; v_gene: TRBV7-9; j_gene: TRBJ2-7; abundance: NA; CDR3nt: TGTGCCAGCAGCTTAGCCCGGGAAACTAGCGGGGGGGCCTACGAGCAGTACTTC; CDR3aa: CASSLARETSGGAYEQYF
d_gene: NA; v_gene: TRBV9; j_gene: TRBJ1-6; abundance: NA; CDR3nt: TGTGCCAGCGCCCGCTCCCCACAAGATAATTCACCCCTCCACTTT; CDR3aa: CASARSPQDNSPLHF
d_gene: TRBD1; v_gene: TRBV5-1; j_gene: TRBJ1-2; abundance: NA; CDR3nt: TGCGCCAGCAGCTTGGACGGGACAGTGACTCCTGGGGGCTACACCTTC; CDR3aa: CASSLDGTVTPGGYTF
d_gene: NA; v_gene: TRBV7-9; j_gene: TRBJ2-7; abundance: NA; CDR3nt: TGTGCCAGCAGCTTATTTACCGGCAGCTCCTACGAGCAGTACTTC; CDR3aa: CASSLFTGSSYEQYF
d_gene: NA; v_gene: TRBV6-5; j_gene: TRBJ1-2; abundance: NA; CDR3nt: TGTGCCAGCAGTTACAGGGGCGGGGGCTACACCTTC; CDR3aa: CASSYRGGGYTF
d_gene: TRBD2; v_gene: TRBV30; j_gene: TRBJ2-3; abundance: once; CDR3nt: TGTGCCTGGAGCGGCGCGGGGGTTGGAGATACGCAGTATTTT; CDR3aa: CAWSGAGVGDTQYF
d_gene: NA; v_gene: TRBV5-4; j_gene: TRBJ1-6; abundance: NA; CDR3nt: TGTGCCAGCAGCCCGGCTGCGATTTATAATTCACCCCTCCACTTT; CDR3aa: CASSPAAIYNSPLHF
d_gene: NA; v_gene: TRBV7-6; j_gene: TRBJ2-3; abundance: once; CDR3nt: TGTGCCAGCAGCCCCCTCGCACGGGGTCATACGCAGTATTTT; CDR3aa: CASSPLARGHTQYF
d_gene: TRBD1; v_gene: TRBV7-9; j_gene: TRBJ1-1; abundance: NA; CDR3nt: TGTGCCAGCAGCTTAAGGGACCCCGGGACAGGAGCTTTCTTT; CDR3aa: CASSLRDPGTGAFF
d_gene: NA; v_gene: TRBV9; j_gene: TRBJ1-1; abundance: NA; CDR3nt: TGTGCCAGCAGCCAAGGGAGAAACACTGAAGCTTTCTTT; CDR3aa: CASSQGRNTEAFF
d_gene: NA; v_gene: TRBV7-6; j_gene: TRBJ2-5; abundance: NA; CDR3nt: TGTGCCAGCAGCTTGGGGGGCCCCCAGGAGACCCAGTACTTC; CDR3aa: CASSLGGPQETQYF
d_gene: NA; v_gene: TRBV18; j_gene: TRBJ2-2; abundance: NA; CDR3nt: TGTGCCAGCTCACCCTTAAACACCGGGGAGCTGTTTTTT; CDR3aa: CASSPLNTGELFF
d_gene: NA; v_gene: TRBV4-1; j_gene: TRBJ2-5; abundance: NA; CDR3nt: TGCGCCAGCAGCTACCAGGGGAATCGGTGGGAGACCCAGTACTTC; CDR3aa: CASSYQGNRWETQYF
d_gene: NA; v_gene: TRBV30; j_gene: TRBJ1-1; abundance: NA; CDR3nt: TGTGCCTGGAGTCCCCTCTTCACTGAAGCTTTCTTT; CDR3aa: CAWSPLFTEAFF
d_gene: TRBD1; v_gene: TRBV4-1; j_gene: TRBJ1-1; abundance: NA; CDR3nt: TGCGCCAGCAGGGACAGGGTAAACACTGAAGCTTTCTTT; CDR3aa: CASRDRVNTEAFF
d_gene: NA; v_gene: TRBV2; j_gene: TRBJ1-1; abundance: NA; CDR3nt: TGTGCCAGCATTCCGGACTCTCCCTCCAAGATACAGATCCTAACCACTGAAGCTTTCTTT; CDR3aa: CASIPDSPSKIQILTTEAFF
d_gene: TRBD1; v_gene: TRBV30; j_gene: TRBJ2-7; abundance: once; CDR3nt: TGTGCCTGGAGTAGACAGGGCTGGGGCGAGCAGTACTTC; CDR3aa: CAWSRQGWGEQYF
d_gene: TRBD1; v_gene: TRBV11-1; j_gene: TRBJ2-7; abundance: NA; CDR3nt: TGTGCCAGCAGCTGGTTTACCGGGACAGGGGGCGAACTCTCCTACGAGCAGTACTTC; CDR3aa: CASSWFTGTGGELSYEQYF
d_gene: TRBD1; v_gene: TRBV6-6; j_gene: TRBJ1-1; abundance: NA; CDR3nt: TGTGCCAGCAGTCCCGTGAACCGGGACAGCAACACTGAAGCTTTCTTT; CDR3aa: CASSPVNRDSNTEAFF
d_gene: NA; v_gene: TRBV5-1; j_gene: TRBJ2-1; abundance: NA; CDR3nt: TGCGCCAGCAGCTTGGAGGCAGCAAACAATGAGCAGTTCTTC; CDR3aa: CASSLEAANNEQFF
d_gene: NA; v_gene: TRBV30; j_gene: TRBJ1-6; abundance: NA; CDR3nt: TGTGCCTGGAGTCTACAGGCTGAGCCCTATAATTCACCCCTCCACTTT; CDR3aa: CAWSLQAEPYNSPLHF
d_gene: NA; v_gene: TRBV20-1; j_gene: TRBJ2-5; abundance: NA; CDR3nt: TGCAGTGCCGCGCGGAAAGAGACCCAGTACTTC; CDR3aa: CSAARKETQYF
d_gene: NA; v_gene: TRBV18; j_gene: TRBJ2-5; abundance: NA; CDR3nt: TGTGCCAGCTCACCAACGGGGGCCGGGGAGACCCAGTACTTC; CDR3aa: CASSPTGAGETQYF
d_gene: NA; v_gene: TRBV7-8; j_gene: TRBJ2-5; abundance: NA; CDR3nt: TGTGCCAGCAGCTTAGATCCAGTCTCCCGAGAGACCCAGTACTTC; CDR3aa: CASSLDPVSRETQYF
d_gene: TRBD1; v_gene: TRBV10-1; j_gene: TRBJ1-2; abundance: NA; CDR3nt: TGCGCCAGCACCCAGGGGGGGGCTGCAGATGTCGACCCCCGTGTTCCTAACTATGGCTACACCTTC; CDR3aa: CASTQGGAADVDPRVPNYGYTF
d_gene: TRBD1; v_gene: TRBV6-5; j_gene: TRBJ1-1; abundance: NA; CDR3nt: TGTGCCAGCAGTTACTCTGGACAGGCGGCCACTGAAGCTTTCTTT; CDR3aa: CASSYSGQAATEAFF
d_gene: TRBD1; v_gene: TRBV6-1; j_gene: TRBJ1-5; abundance: NA; CDR3nt: TGTGCCAGCAGTGAAGCCGGGACAGGGTATTATCAGCCCCAGCATTTT; CDR3aa: CASSEAGTGYYQPQHF
d_gene: NA; v_gene: TRBV4-1; j_gene: TRBJ1-1; abundance: NA; CDR3nt: TGCGCCAGCAGCCTAAACCCGAGGGACACTGAAGCTTTCTTT; CDR3aa: CASSLNPRDTEAFF
d_gene: TRBD1; v_gene: TRBV19; j_gene: TRBJ2-5; abundance: NA; CDR3nt: TGTGCCAGTAGTTCTACAGGGGCTTGGGAGACCCAGTACTTC; CDR3aa: CASSSTGAWETQYF
d_gene: NA; v_gene: TRBV7-2; j_gene: TRBJ1-2; abundance: NA; CDR3nt: TGTGCCAGCAGCTTAGAGGGGTCGGGAGGCTACACCTTC; CDR3aa: CASSLEGSGGYTF
d_gene: TRBD2; v_gene: TRBV5-1; j_gene: TRBJ2-3; abundance: NA; CDR3nt: TGCGCCAGCAGCTCCGCGCCCACTAGCGGGGGGTCCACAGATACGCAGTATTTT; CDR3aa: CASSSAPTSGGSTDTQYF
d_gene: TRBD1; v_gene: TRBV29-1; j_gene: TRBJ2-3; abundance: NA; CDR3nt: TGCAGCGTTGGGTGGGACAGGGGGCGAGATACGCAGTATTTT; CDR3aa: CSVGWDRGRDTQYF
d_gene: NA; v_gene: TRBV15; j_gene: TRBJ1-1; abundance: NA; CDR3nt: TGTGCCACCAGCAGAGATCGCAGGGGTAACACTGAAGCTTTCTTT; CDR3aa: CATSRDRRGNTEAFF
d_gene: NA; v_gene: TRBV6-5; j_gene: TRBJ2-3; abundance: NA; CDR3nt: TGTGCCAGCAGTTACCGGCAGGGTAGGACAGATACGCAGTATTTT; CDR3aa: CASSYRQGRTDTQYF
d_gene: TRBD1; v_gene: TRBV2; j_gene: TRBJ1-6; abundance: NA; CDR3nt: TGTGCCAGCACCCCCGGGACAGTAGACTCACCCCTCCACTTT; CDR3aa: CASTPGTVDSPLHF